Shown below are 2 T cell receptor beta chains from a single sample sequenced in a study of control samples from healthy donors and cancer patients. Libraries were prepared by immunoSEQ multiplex PCR; TCRdb keeps only in-frame clonotypes and omits some of them. The sample includes some 120,000 clones, 88% of them seen just once. Sequenced: blood. These TCRs come from a woman aged 70-85 years in good health.

This rearrangement joins TRBV10-3 to TRBJ1-5; tentatively, D is TRBD1 (6 bases). The CDR3 loop spans 15 amino acids. Trimming cost V 10 bases and J 0 bases, with 16 bases left between them. Germline V gene data show CDR1 as ENHRY and CDR2 as SYGVKD. CDR3 in DNA: TGTGCCACCGCAAACAGGGTGGATAGCAATCAGCCCCAGCATTTT. This encodes CATANRVDSNQPQHF.

This sequence joins TRBV18 and TRBJ2-3; 7 nucleotides line up with TRBD1. V trimming: 10 bases; J trimming: 1 base; junction bases outside the gene matches: 5. This CDR3 is 13 amino acids long. The germline CDR1 and CDR2 sequences are KGHSH and LQKENI. The CDR3 region is CATLTGGTDTQYF. CDR3 DNA: TGTGCCACCCTAACAGGGGGCACAGATACGCAGTATTTT.